These 2 T cell receptor beta chains originate from one sample sequenced in a study of blood T cell repertoires in COVID-19. The repertoire was sequenced with immunoSEQ multiplex PCR; TCRdb's copy has only in-frame clones and lacks some. This table has about 200,000 clones, roughly 88% appearing once. The sample was peripheral blood. The receptor source for this set is a man aged 50 to 60 with active or convalescent COVID-19.

The gene calls are TRBV5-5 and TRBJ2-5; 11 bases match TRBD2. CDR3 size: 17 residues. Germline V gene data show CDR1 as SGHKS and CDR2 as YYEKEE (reference sequence). Unmatched junction bases numbered 10, after V lost 4 bases and J lost 2 bases. The CDR3 DNA follows: TGTGCCAGCAGCCCACTCCTTCTAGCGGGGGGACAAGAGACCCAGTACTTC. This encodes CASSPLLLAGGQETQYF.

V gene TRBV18 combines with J gene TRBJ1-5, with a weak D call TRBD1 (5 bases). V was pared by 5 bases and J by 5 bases, with 13 bases between. This CDR3 has 14 amino acids. Germline-derived CDR1 and CDR2 are KGHSH and LQKENI. CDR3 bases: TGTGCCAGCTCAGCCACCGGGGGGGATCAGCCCCAGCATTTT. The encoded protein is CASSATGGDQPQHF.